A single sample gave rise to the 18 T cell receptor beta chains below, sequenced in a study of CD8 T cells in ankylosing spondylitis. These TCRs' antigens remain unknown. Study findings and constraints: Ankylosing spondylitis blood appeared to be characterized by a TCR beta motif of fewer than ten highly homologous variants.

TCRdb analysed the 5' RACE reads with MiXCR anew, one entry per CDR3 protein. This table holds 650,000 to 800,000 distinct CDR3 sequences, around 20% found once. Sequencing input: blood, either unsorted or a sorted T cell fraction (not recorded which). The origin of the receptors is a male donor with ankylosing spondylitis.

In its sample, this clonotype was seen a few times. The rearrangement joins TRBV6-1 to TRBJ2-4, with 9 bases matching TRBD1. The CDR3 extends over 15 amino acids. Germline V gene sequence: CDR1 MNHNS, CDR2 SASEGT. V gave up 5 bases and J gave up 0 bases; unmatched junction bases: 2. In DNA, the CDR3 is TGTGCCAGCAGTAGGACAGGGGTAGCCAAAAACATTCAGTACTTC. This codes for CASSRTGVAKNIQYF.

This clonotype was picked up a small number of times. The genes are TRBV5-1 and TRBJ2-7, with D maybe TRBD1 (6 bases). CDR1 SGHRS and CDR2 YFSETQ come from the germline V gene. V gave up 2 bases and J gave up 0 bases, with 15 bases separating them. CDR3 length: 16 residues. Written as DNA, the CDR3 is TGCGCCAGCAGCTTACGAGACAGGTCAGGCTCCTACGAGCAGTACTTC. Protein sequence: CASSLRDRSGSYEQYF.

The chain links TRBV7-9 to TRBJ2-7; D could derive from TRBD1 or TRBD2 (5 bases each). Germline V gene data show CDR1 as SEHNR and CDR2 as FQNEAQ (reference sequence). The CDR3 has 15 amino acids. Trimming pared 5 bases from V and 1 base from J, leaving 15 bases between. For the CDR3, the DNA is TGTGCCAGCAGCCCGAGGAGAGGGGCTTCCTACGAGCAGTACTTC. It codes for CASSPRRGASYEQYF.

The V gene is TRBV20-1, the J gene TRBJ1-2, with unresolved D. In germline, CDR1 is DFQATT, CDR2 SNEGSKA (reference sequence). V lost 3 bases and J 6 bases, leaving 17 bases between the germline ends. This CDR3 comprises 14 residues. The CDR3 coding sequence is TGCAGTGCTAGGGAGTATGCAGTCTCAAATGGCTACACCTTC. This encodes CSAREYAVSNGYTF.

This clonotype was found a few times. The rearrangement uses TRBV20-1 and TRBJ1-1; D might be TRBD1 (5 bases). Germline-derived CDR1 and CDR2 are DFQATT and SNEGSKA (reference sequence). Trimming pared 6 bases from V and 0 bases from J, leaving 17 bases between. The CDR3 covers 15 residues. The CDR3 DNA follows: TGCAGTGCAGAGAAAACGGGACCGCTGAACACTGAAGCTTTCTTT. It codes for CSAEKTGPLNTEAFF.

This clonotype appeared many times. This rearrangement joins TRBV10-3 to TRBJ2-5; D is undetermined. This CDR3 is built from 13 residues. The germline V gene has CDR1 ENHRY and CDR2 SYGVKD. The V end lost 4 bases, the J end lost 3 bases, and 9 bases lay between the germline ends. The CDR3 coding sequence is TGTGCCATCAGTGGCCGCCTGGAAGAGACCCAGTACTTC. Its protein product is CAISGRLEETQYF.

This clonotype appeared a few times. CDR3 residues: CASSDRGPYNEQFF. DNA for the CDR3: TGTGCCAGCAGTGACCGGGGGCCCTACAATGAGCAGTTCTTC. The rearrangement links TRBV12-3 or TRBV12-4 to TRBJ2-1, with D perhaps being TRBD1 or TRBD2 (6 bases each). V lost 5 bases to trimming and J lost 2 bases, with 10 bases between them. This CDR3 spans 14 amino acids.

This clonotype was picked up a small number of times. V is TRBV12-3 or TRBV12-4 and J is TRBJ1-4; perhaps TRBD1 as D (5 bases). This CDR3 is built from 16 residues. The V gene lost 6 bases and the J gene lost 2 bases, with 16 bases spanning the gap. This chain's CDR3 is CASSSRDFWTNEKLFF. DNA of the CDR3: TGTGCCAGCAGCTCTAGGGACTTTTGGACTAATGAAAAACTGTTTTTT.

This clonotype was counted between two and nine times. This rearrangement joins TRBV4-1 to TRBJ1-3; 7 positions match TRBD1. Germline loops: CDR1 MGHRA, CDR2 YSYEKL. Germline trimming cut 0 bases from V and 7 bases from J; bases unmatched to any gene: 9. The CDR3 length is 16 residues. The CDR3 sequence is CASSQDPGQKRNTIYF. The CDR3, as DNA: TGCGCCAGCAGCCAAGACCCGGGACAGAAGAGGAACACCATATATTTT.

At least ten counts were recorded for this clonotype. The chain links TRBV28 to TRBJ2-7; 11 positions agree with TRBD2. Losses at the gene ends were 5 bases for V and 2 bases for J; bases not matched to a gene: 8. Per the germline V gene, CDR1 is MDHEN and CDR2 is SYDVKM. This CDR3 contains 16 residues. The CDR3, as DNA: TGTGCCAGCAGTCCTCCGGGACTAGCGGATACCTACGAGCAGTACTTC. As protein: CASSPPGLADTYEQYF.

The chain joins TRBV12-3 or TRBV12-4 to TRBJ2-2; 8 bases are a match to TRBD1. The V segment lost 7 bases and the J segment 1 base; nucleotides outside the gene matches: 5. CDR3 length: 15 amino acids. For the CDR3, the DNA is TGTGCCAGCACCACGGACAGGGTGAACACCGGGGAGCTGTTTTTT. This translates into CASTTDRVNTGELFF.

V usage is TRBV29-1 and J usage is TRBJ2-2, with D unclear. The CDR3 length is 14 residues. The germline V and J ends were trimmed by 5 bases and 6 bases, with 16 bases remaining between them. Germline CDR1 reads SQVTM; CDR2 reads ANQGSEA. The CDR3 loop is CSVIGKGRPGELFF. The DNA of the CDR3 is TGCAGCGTTATTGGGAAGGGAAGGCCCGGGGAGCTGTTTTTT.

The chain recombines TRBV5-1 with TRBJ1-1; 8 nucleotides agree with TRBD1. Per germline, CDR1 SGHRS and CDR2 YFSETQ. The CDR3 has 16 amino acids. V gave up 7 bases and J gave up 4 bases; unmatched junction bases: 15. For the CDR3, the DNA is TGCGCCAGCTTCCCGGGGGGACAGGCGGGAGGCACTGAAGCTTTCTTT. It codes for CASFPGGQAGGTEAFF.

This clonotype was seen only a few times. This rearrangement joins TRBV9 to TRBJ2-1, with 10 bases fitting TRBD2. The CDR3 sequence is 15 residues long. The V segment lost 2 bases and the J segment 7 bases; nucleotides outside the gene matches: 6. Germline V CDR1 and CDR2: SGDLS, YYNGEE. CDR3 nucleotide sequence: TGTGCCAGCAGCGTCTCTAGCGGGGGAGGGAATGAGCAGTTCTTC. As protein: CASSVSSGGGNEQFF.

There are many counts of this clonotype. The chain links TRBV29-1 to TRBJ2-1, with a tentative D call TRBD2 (6 bases). The germline V gene encodes CDR1 SQVTM and CDR2 ANQGSEA. The CDR3 totals 11 residues. V was cut by 6 bases and J by 8 bases, with 11 bases left in between. The chain's CDR3 is CSVRWDYEQFF. CDR3 DNA sequence: TGCAGCGTCAGGTGGGACTATGAGCAGTTCTTC.

The chain recombines TRBV7-2 with TRBJ1-1, with TRBD1 as a possible D gene (6 bases). CDR1 and CDR2 from the germline V gene are SGHTA and FQGNSA. V shed 1 base and J shed 10 bases, with 22 bases lying between them. The length of the CDR3 is 16 residues. The CDR3 loop is CASSLVGGPGAALAFF. As DNA, the CDR3 is TGTGCCAGCAGCTTAGTGGGGGGGCCAGGGGCGGCCCTAGCTTTCTTT.

The chain employs TRBV6-2 or TRBV6-3 and TRBJ2-1, with 8 bases that match TRBD2. The V gene's germline CDR1 is MNHEY and CDR2 SVGEGT. There are 15 residues in the CDR3. After removal of 6 bases from V and 0 bases from J, the junction contained 4 bases not matched to a gene. The CDR3 bases are TGTGCCAGCAGCAATAGCGGGATCTCCTACAATGAGCAGTTCTTC. Translating gives CASSNSGISYNEQFF.

The rearrangement uses TRBV5-1 and TRBJ2-7; possible D gene TRBD2, 5 bases. Germline loops: CDR1 SGHRS, CDR2 YFSETQ. V gave up 4 bases and J gave up 2 bases, with 16 bases separating them. The CDR3 totals 15 residues. CDR3: CASSPSLAKPYEQYF. CDR3 coding DNA: TGCGCCAGCAGCCCTTCGCTAGCAAAGCCCTACGAGCAGTACTTC.